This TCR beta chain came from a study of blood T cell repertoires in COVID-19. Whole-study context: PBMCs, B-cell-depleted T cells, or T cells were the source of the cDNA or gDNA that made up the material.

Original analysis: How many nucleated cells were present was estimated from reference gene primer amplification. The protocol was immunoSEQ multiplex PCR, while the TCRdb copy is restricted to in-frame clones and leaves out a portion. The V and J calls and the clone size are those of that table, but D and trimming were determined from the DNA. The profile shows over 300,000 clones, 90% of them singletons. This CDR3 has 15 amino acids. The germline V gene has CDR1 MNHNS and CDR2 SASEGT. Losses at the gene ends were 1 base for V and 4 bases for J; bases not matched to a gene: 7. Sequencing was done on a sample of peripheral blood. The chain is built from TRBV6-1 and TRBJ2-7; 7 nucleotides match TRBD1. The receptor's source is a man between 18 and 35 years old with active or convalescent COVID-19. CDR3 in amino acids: CASSEGGTAGYEQYF. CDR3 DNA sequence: TGTGCCAGCAGTGAAGGGGGGACAGCAGGATACGAGCAGTACTTC.